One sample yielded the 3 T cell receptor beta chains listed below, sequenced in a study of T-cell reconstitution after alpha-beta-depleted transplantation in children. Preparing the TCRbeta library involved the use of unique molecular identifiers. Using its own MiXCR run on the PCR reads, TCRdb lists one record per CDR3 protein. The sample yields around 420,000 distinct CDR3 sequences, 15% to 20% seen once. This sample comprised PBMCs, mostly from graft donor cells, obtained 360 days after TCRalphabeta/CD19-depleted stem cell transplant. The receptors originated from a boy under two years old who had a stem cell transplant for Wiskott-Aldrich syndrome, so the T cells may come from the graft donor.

CDR3 in DNA: TGTGCCATCAGTGAGAGAGGCTCTGGAAACACCATATATTTT. This translates into CAISERGSGNTIYF. The chain recombines TRBV10-3 with TRBJ1-3; no definite D call. V lost 2 bases and J lost 0, with 5 bases in between. Germline-derived CDR1 and CDR2 are ENHRY and SYGVKD. The CDR3 runs to 14 residues.

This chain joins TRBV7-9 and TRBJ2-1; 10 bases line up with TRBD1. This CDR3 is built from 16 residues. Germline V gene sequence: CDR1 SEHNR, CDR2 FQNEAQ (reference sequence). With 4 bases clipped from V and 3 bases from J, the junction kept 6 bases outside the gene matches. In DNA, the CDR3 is TGTGCCAGCAGCTGGATAGGGACAGGGGTCTACAATGAGCAGTTCTTC. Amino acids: CASSWIGTGVYNEQFF.

The CDR3 region is CASSMGWANVLTF. As DNA, the CDR3 is TGTGCCAGCAGTATGGGTTGGGCCAACGTCCTGACTTTC. The chain couples TRBV4-2 to TRBJ2-6; D not resolved. The germline gives CDR1 LGHNA, CDR2 YNFKEQ. The CDR3 runs to 13 residues. V was pared by 6 bases and J by 5 bases, with 8 bases between.